The rows below give T cell receptor beta chains drawn from one sample of a study of blood T cell repertoires in COVID-19. Generated by immunoSEQ multiplex PCR, the TCRdb table keeps only in-frame clones and is missing some. Of approximately 350,000 clones in the sample, over 70% were seen once. The specimen sequenced was peripheral blood. The receptors originated from a man aged 25 to 40 with active or convalescent COVID-19. Both conserved end residues are part of each CDR3. D genes are given only for firm matches. Expanded clones are given a class, and other clones once, few, many or no size at all.

>-|TRBV6-5|TRBJ1-1|few
TGTGCCAGCAGTTACGGAGGCAGTGAAGCTTTCTTT
CASSYGGSEAFF
>-|TRBV4-3|TRBJ2-1|-
TGCGCCAGCAGCCAAGTCGGCGACAGTTACAATGAGCAGTTCTTC
CASSQVGDSYNEQFF
>-|TRBV19|TRBJ1-1|-
TGTGCCAGTAGTGCCGATCTCAGGGTTTCTGGCACTGAAGCTTTCTTT
CASSADLRVSGTEAFF
>TRBD1|TRBV27|TRBJ1-2|few
TGTGCCAGCAGTTCAGGACAGGGAAGCTATGGCTACACCTTC
CASSSGQGSYGYTF
>TRBD2|TRBV5-8|TRBJ2-5|-
TGTGCCAGCAGCTTGGGGCTAGCGGCGGAAGAGACCCAGTACTTC
CASSLGLAAEETQYF
>TRBD2|TRBV28|TRBJ2-7|-
TGTGCCAGCAGTTCCGGGACTAGCTCCTACGAGCAGTACTTC
CASSSGTSSYEQYF
>-|TRBV10-3|TRBJ2-1|-
TGTGCCATCAGCCTTAGCGGCAATGAGCAGTTCTTC
CAISLSGNEQFF
>-|TRBV5-4|TRBJ2-2|-
TGTGCCAGCAGCGGGAGGATAAACACCGGGGAGCTGTTTTTT
CASSGRINTGELFF
>TRBD1|TRBV5-1|TRBJ2-7|-
TGCGCCAGCAGTCCCGGGACAGGGGCGCGAGAGCAGTACTTC
CASSPGTGAREQYF
>TRBD2|TRBV7-8|TRBJ2-5|-
TGTGCCAGCAGCTTAGCGCGGGGGTCGGGGACCCAGTACTTC
CASSLARGSGTQYF
>TRBD1|TRBV5-4|TRBJ1-2|-
TGTGCCAGCAGCTTGGGCCCTCCGGGACAGTTATATGGCTACACCTTC
CASSLGPPGQLYGYTF
>TRBD2|TRBV18|TRBJ2-7|-
TGTGCCAGCTCACCTCGGACTAGCGGGATTTACGAGCAGTACTTC
CASSPRTSGIYEQYF
>-|TRBV14|TRBJ2-7|-
TGTGCCAGCAGCCAAGATTTGGGGGGATCCTACGAGCAGTACTTC
CASSQDLGGSYEQYF
>-|TRBV30|TRBJ1-5|-
TGTGCCTGGGCGGCAGGGATTAATCAGCCCCAGCATTTT
CAWAAGINQPQHF
>TRBD1|TRBV5-1|TRBJ2-1|-
TGCGCCAGCAGCACAGAGGGGGCGAGCTCCTACAATGAGCAGTTCTTC
CASSTEGASSYNEQFF
>TRBD2|TRBV7-9|TRBJ2-5|-
TGTGCCAGCAGCTTAGCGGGAGGGGCAGAGACCCAGTACTTC
CASSLAGGAETQYF
>TRBD1|TRBV5-4|TRBJ1-1|-
TGTGCCAGCAGCTTTATCCCCTGGACAGGGGGATCATCTGAAGCTTTCTTT
CASSFIPWTGGSSEAFF
>-|TRBV20-1|TRBJ2-7|-
TGCAGTGCAGGGGGAGGGCGCGAGCAGTACTTC
CSAGGGREQYF
>-|TRBV10-3|TRBJ1-6|-
TGTGCCATCAGTTCTACAGGGATATCACCCCTCCACTTT
CAISSTGISPLHF
>-|TRBV5-6|TRBJ1-1|few
TGTGCCAGCAGCGTGGGAGCGGCTGAAGCTTTCTTT
CASSVGAAEAFF
>TRBD2|TRBV5-1|TRBJ2-1|-
TGCGCCAGCAGCTCCACCGGGACTAGCGGGAGCCTGCGTTACAATGAGCAGTTCTTC
CASSSTGTSGSLRYNEQFF
>TRBD1|TRBV6-6|TRBJ1-3|-
TGTGCCAGCCTATCACAGGGGGCCAGTGGAAACACCATATATTTT
CASLSQGASGNTIYF